This T cell receptor (beta chain) was retrieved from a study of cytomegalovirus exposure and HLA in healthy donors. Study in general: Genetic ancestry analysis placed more than 80% of the 350 to 500 donors that were genotyped in the Caucasian-associated cluster.

V was pared by 5 bases and J by 1 base, with 7 bases of the junction left unmatched. From germline, CDR1 is SQVTM and CDR2 ANQGSEA. The CDR3 consists of 17 residues. The PCR made use of 60 Vbeta and 13 Jbeta primers. Here immunoSEQ multiplex PCR was the method, and the copy in TCRdb shows in-frame clones only, minus some. The table records some 120,000 clones, around 70% of them present only once. Sequenced sample: PBMCs. The rearrangement joins TRBV29-1 to TRBJ2-1; 14 bases are a match to TRBD2. The sequence derives from a man in his thirties or forties in good health and CMV-seropositive. The CDR3 spells CSVRGLAGDSSYNEQFF. As DNA, the CDR3 is TGCAGCGTTCGGGGACTAGCGGGAGATTCGTCCTACAATGAGCAGTTCTTC.